These 32 T cell receptor beta chains were sequenced from one sample in a study of blood T cells in healthy people across ages. Combining a sample-barcoded 5' primer with a J-beta primer mix, a second PCR ran for roughly 7 to 12 cycles. TCRdb reanalysed the 5' RACE reads using MiXCR and keeps one entry per CDR3 protein. The sample lists approximately 1,000,000 distinct CDR3 sequences, 45% occurring once. What was sequenced was blood. The receptor set was obtained from a woman aged 55-70 years in good health.

This clonotype was detected only a few times. V is TRBV10-3 and J is TRBJ2-5, with 7 bases aligning to TRBD1. Trimming cost V 9 bases and J 2 bases; bases outside gene matches: 6. This CDR3 region has 13 residues. Per the germline V gene, CDR1 is ENHRY and CDR2 is SYGVKD. CDR3 sequence: CAIKDRIQETQYF. CDR3 nucleotide sequence: TGTGCCATAAAGGACAGGATTCAAGAGACCCAGTACTTC.

The V and J genes are TRBV11-3 and TRBJ2-5; D is possibly TRBD2 (6 bases). This CDR3 comprises 16 residues. The V end lost 1 base, the J end lost 4 bases, and 16 bases lay between the germline ends. Germline lookup yields CDR1 SGHNT and CDR2 YENEEA. CDR3 loop: CASSLGAGSGGETQYF. Written as DNA, the CDR3 is TGTGCCAGCAGCTTAGGGGCCGGGAGCGGAGGAGAGACCCAGTACTTC.

The chain couples TRBV20-1 to TRBJ1-1; D remains unclear. Trimming took 2 bases from V and 7 from J, leaving 17 bases between them. Germline values: CDR1 DFQATT, CDR2 SNEGSKA (reference sequence). The CDR3 has 14 amino acids. CDR3 bases: TGCAGTGCTAGACATCGGGCGATGTCTGGTGAAGCTTTCTTT. Encoded protein: CSARHRAMSGEAFF.

This chain links TRBV6-1 with TRBJ2-7; D call uncertain. This CDR3 region has 14 residues. Trimming removed 0 bases at V and 5 bases at J, with 11 bases between. Germline V gene data show CDR1 as MNHNS and CDR2 as SASEGT. CDR3 in DNA: TGTGCCAGCAGTGAAGCGGCGCAGAACGACGAGCAGTACTTC. Its translation: CASSEAAQNDEQYF.

The chain has TRBV5-1 and TRBJ1-4; no definite D call. Germline V gene lookup returns CDR1 SGHRS and CDR2 YFSETQ. Trimming left V 0 bases short and J 4 bases short, with 10 bases between. CDR3 length: 15 residues. In DNA form, the CDR3 reads TGCGCCAGCAGCTTGGAGGCAGTGCGTAATGAAAAACTGTTTTTT. As protein: CASSLEAVRNEKLFF.

This chain links TRBV4-1 with TRBJ1-4, with TRBD1 matching over 7 bases. This CDR3 has 15 amino acids. The germline V gene encodes CDR1 MGHRA and CDR2 YSYEKL. Trimming removed 5 bases from V and 3 bases from J; junction bases left unmatched: 6. CDR3 DNA sequence: TGCGCCAGCAGCAAAACAGGGGCTCCTAATGAAAAACTGTTTTTT. Translating it yields CASSKTGAPNEKLFF.

The V and J genes are TRBV7-2 and TRBJ2-1; D assignment may be TRBD1 or TRBD2 (5 bases each). In germline, CDR1 is SGHTA, CDR2 FQGNSA. The ends were cut back, 6 bases at V and 6 bases at J, with 12 bases in the middle. The length of the CDR3 is 13 residues. Here the CDR3 reads CASSASGGNEQFF. CDR3 in DNA: TGTGCCAGCAGTGCAAGTGGGGGCAATGAGCAGTTCTTC.

The V and J genes are TRBV7-2 and TRBJ2-5; D is tentatively TRBD1 or TRBD2 (5 bases each). The CDR3 loop spans 15 amino acids. Trimming took off 3 bases at V and 3 bases at J, with 14 bases between the two ends. Germline CDR1 reads SGHTA; CDR2 reads FQGNSA. CDR3 DNA sequence: TGTGCCAGCAGCTTCTCAGGGAGTCTGAAAGAGACCCAGTACTTC. It yields the protein CASSFSGSLKETQYF.

This clonotype was found a few times. The chain links TRBV5-1 to TRBJ1-5; D ambiguous. Germline V gene lookup returns CDR1 SGHRS and CDR2 YFSETQ. The V gene lost 0 bases and the J gene lost 3 bases, with 7 bases spanning the gap. The CDR3 sequence is 14 residues long. CDR3 region: CASSLGGDNQPQHF. In nucleotides, the CDR3 is TGCGCCAGCAGCTTGGGGGGAGACAATCAGCCCCAGCATTTT.

The sample holds many counts of this clonotype. This chain connects TRBV20-1 to TRBJ2-5; 10 bases are a match to TRBD2. The CDR3 has 15 residues. The V segment lost 3 bases and the J segment 5 bases; nucleotides outside the gene matches: 9. Germline assignment: CDR1 DFQATT and CDR2 SNEGSKA (reference sequence). The CDR3, as DNA: TGCAGTGCTAGGGGAGAGCGGGAGGGCCAGGAGACCCAGTACTTC. This encodes CSARGEREGQETQYF.

This clonotype turned up a few times. This chain connects TRBV20-1 to TRBJ2-5; D call uncertain. The J call is uncertain, as TRBJ2-7 better fits the DNA end. CDR1 and CDR2 from the germline V gene are DFQATT and SNEGSKA (reference sequence). The CDR3 is 11 residues long. The CDR3 is CSASWGYEQYF. As DNA, the CDR3 is TGCAGTGCTAGTTGGGGTTACGAGCAGTACTTC.

This clonotype turned up a few times. This rearrangement joins TRBV6-6 to TRBJ2-1; D call uncertain. The V end was cut by 2 bases, the J end by 9 bases, with 8 bases between. The CDR3 has 12 amino acids. Germline lookup yields CDR1 MNHNY and CDR2 SVGAGI (reference sequence). For the CDR3, the DNA is TGTGCCAGCAGTTACGCCCGGGTTGAGCAGTTCTTC. Translating it yields CASSYARVEQFF.

The sample holds a few counts of this clonotype. The CDR3 nucleotides read TGTGCCAGCAGCCAACTAAGACAGGGGAACTCTGGGGCCAACGTCCTGACTTTC. It specifies CASSQLRQGNSGANVLTF. The rearrangement uses TRBV4-2 and TRBJ2-6; 8 positions match TRBD1. V lost 2 bases to trimming and J lost 0 bases; unmatched junction nucleotides: 6. Germline-derived CDR1 and CDR2 are LGHNA and YNFKEQ. This CDR3 spans 18 amino acids.

This sequence joins TRBV7-9 and TRBJ2-1; 12 bases are shared with TRBD2. V lost 3 bases and J lost 10; bases outside the gene matches: 7. CDR3 length: 15 residues. Germline assignment: CDR1 SEHNR and CDR2 FQNEAQ (reference sequence). CDR3 bases: TGTGCCAGCAGCTTGGAGACTAGCGGGAGTGGGGAGCAGTTCTTC. The encoded protein is CASSLETSGSGEQFF.

This clonotype was seen a few times. V and J are TRBV4-2 and TRBJ2-5; TRBD1 aligns across 9 bases. V trimming: 0 bases; J trimming: 1 base; junction bases outside the gene matches: 6. The CDR3 consists of 17 residues. Germline values: CDR1 LGHNA, CDR2 YNFKEQ. The CDR3 coding sequence is TGTGCCAGCAGCCAAGATTCCGGGACAGGGATCCAAGAGACCCAGTACTTC. As protein: CASSQDSGTGIQETQYF.

This clonotype was picked up a small number of times. The chain couples TRBV29-1 to TRBJ2-7; D gene uncertain. Germline CDR1 is SQVTM and CDR2 is ANQGSEA. The V end lost 4 bases, the J end lost 6 bases, and 7 bases lay between the germline ends. CDR3 length: 10 residues. The CDR3 DNA follows: TGCAGCGTTGGTCATCCCGAGCAGTACTTC. Protein: CSVGHPEQYF.

This chain joins TRBV20-1 and TRBJ2-7; maybe TRBD2 (6 bases). The CDR3 contains 14 residues. In germline, CDR1 is DFQATT, CDR2 SNEGSKA (reference sequence). Deletions cut 5 bases from V and 4 bases from J, with 18 bases between. The CDR3 is CSAGSGNLPYEQYF. The CDR3 bases are TGCAGTGCTGGTAGCGGAAATCTACCATACGAGCAGTACTTC.

This clonotype was observed a handful of times. This chain joins TRBV6-5 and TRBJ2-5, with TRBD2 matching 7 bases. The germline CDR1 and CDR2 sequences are MNHEY and SVGAGI. The CDR3 spans 15 residues. V was clipped by 2 bases and J by 5 bases; unmatched bases: 8. The CDR3: CASSYVGGRVETQYF. The CDR3, as DNA: TGTGCCAGCAGTTACGTGGGAGGGCGGGTTGAGACCCAGTACTTC.

CDR3 sequence: CASSESSGSNYGYTF. The CDR3 region has the DNA TGTGCCAGCAGTGAAAGTTCGGGGTCTAACTATGGCTACACCTTC. The chain uses TRBV6-1 and TRBJ1-2, with D unresolved. CDR3 size: 15 residues. Germline values: CDR1 MNHNS, CDR2 SASEGT. The V and J ends lost 2 bases and 0 bases respectively, with 10 bases between them.

The chain is built from TRBV12-3 or TRBV12-4 and TRBJ1-1, with TRBD1 as a possible D gene (6 bases). The length of the CDR3 is 16 residues. Trimming cost V 2 bases and J 2 bases, with 15 bases left between them. CDR3 DNA: TGTGCCAGCAGTTTAAGGTCGGGCAGGGGTAACACTGAAGCTTTCTTT. The encoded protein is CASSLRSGRGNTEAFF.

This clonotype was found a few times. The rearrangement uses TRBV5-1 and TRBJ2-3, with D perhaps matching TRBD2 (5 bases). The V end lost 0 bases, the J end lost 7 bases, and 15 bases lay between the germline ends. The CDR3 is made up of 15 amino acids. Germline V CDR1 and CDR2: SGHRS, YFSETQ. CDR3 sequence (DNA): TGCGCCAGCAGCTTGGTGGAGGAAGGATTTCATACGCAGTATTTT. Translated, it gives CASSLVEEGFHTQYF.

This chain uses TRBV6-1 with TRBJ2-3; D is perhaps TRBD2 (7 bases). From germline, CDR1 is MNHNS and CDR2 SASEGT. Trimming took off 6 bases at V and 0 bases at J, with 16 bases between the two ends. This CDR3 is built from 16 residues. CDR3 region: CASSLEGRGSTDTQYF. The CDR3 region has the DNA TGTGCCAGCAGCCTGGAGGGGAGGGGGAGCACAGATACGCAGTATTTT.

The chain joins TRBV20-1 to TRBJ2-3; the match to TRBD1 covers 9 bases. The germline CDR1 and CDR2 sequences are DFQATT and SNEGSKA (reference sequence). This CDR3 comprises 15 residues. V was pared by 4 bases and J by 2 bases, with 7 bases of the junction left unmatched. The DNA of the CDR3 is TGCAGTGCTAACGCCGGGACAGGGTCCACAGATACGCAGTATTTT. This gives the protein CSANAGTGSTDTQYF.

This chain links TRBV20-1 with TRBJ1-1; D unresolved. There are 14 residues in the CDR3. V lost 5 bases, J lost 6 bases, and 19 bases lay in between. The germline gives CDR1 DFQATT, CDR2 SNEGSKA (reference sequence). The CDR3 nucleotides read TGCAGTGCTCCCCAAACACATCTATATCCTGAAGCTTTCTTT. The encoded protein is CSAPQTHLYPEAFF.

The rearrangement joins TRBV4-1 to TRBJ2-1; D might be TRBD1 or TRBD2, each matching 5 bases. V was trimmed by 6 bases and J by 5 bases, leaving 14 bases between them. The CDR3 covers 14 residues. Per the germline V gene, CDR1 is MGHRA and CDR2 is YSYEKL. The CDR3 loop reads CASRRLGTNNEQFF. CDR3 coding DNA: TGCGCCAGCAGGAGACTCGGGACCAACAATGAGCAGTTCTTC.

This chain connects TRBV12-3 or TRBV12-4 to TRBJ1-2; no definite D call. The CDR3 totals 15 residues. The germline V and J ends were trimmed by 6 bases and 5 bases, with 19 bases remaining between them. The CDR3 bases are TGTGCCAGCAGCCCCGACCCAGCGGGATCATATGGCTACACCTTC. The encoded protein is CASSPDPAGSYGYTF.

The rearrangement joins TRBV5-1 to TRBJ2-5, with TRBD2 identical over 7 bases. The CDR3 consists of 15 residues. CDR1 is SGHRS and CDR2 is YFSETQ in the germline V gene. The junction had 9 bases not matched to a gene; V was cut back by 7 bases and J by 0 bases. CDR3 sequence (DNA): TGCGCCAGCCAGTGGGGAGGGGCGGACCAAGAGACCCAGTACTTC. It translates to CASQWGGADQETQYF.

The J gene is TRBJ1-1, the V gene TRBV29-1; D is ambiguous. The V gene lost 4 bases and the J gene lost 5 bases, with 14 bases spanning the gap. The germline gives CDR1 SQVTM, CDR2 ANQGSEA. The CDR3 length is 13 residues. The CDR3 loop is CSVGSLAGTEAFF. DNA for the CDR3: TGCAGCGTTGGGAGCCTCGCCGGGACTGAAGCTTTCTTT.

CDR3 residues: CASSLNLAGVDEQFF. The CDR3 DNA reads TGTGCCAGCAGCTTAAACCTAGCGGGAGTGGATGAGCAGTTCTTC. The V gene is TRBV11-2, the J gene TRBJ2-1, with 10 bases that match TRBD2. With 2 bases clipped from V and 8 bases from J, the junction kept 6 bases outside the gene matches. The germline CDR1 and CDR2 sequences are SGHAT and FQNNGV. The CDR3 consists of 15 residues.

The chain is built from TRBV2 and TRBJ2-7; 9 nucleotides line up with TRBD1. Trimming took 6 bases from V and 7 from J; bases not matched to a gene: 7. CDR3 length: 13 residues. Looked up from germline, CDR1 is SNHLY and CDR2 is FYNNEI. The CDR3 nucleotides are TGTGCCAGCAGACTACAGGGGGCAGGAGAGCAGTACTTC. Residues: CASRLQGAGEQYF.

This CDR3 reads CSVWGDYEQYF. CDR3 bases: TGCAGCGTTTGGGGCGACTACGAGCAGTACTTC. The chain uses TRBV29-1 and TRBJ2-4; the D gene is possibly TRBD1 (5 bases). The DNA end is more similar to TRBJ2-7, so the J call may be wrong. CDR1 is SQVTM, CDR2 ANQGSEA, per germline. The CDR3 has 11 amino acids.

V gene TRBV2 combines with J gene TRBJ2-1, with 8 bases matching TRBD2. The CDR3 is 15 residues long. Germline assignment: CDR1 SNHLY and CDR2 FYNNEI. V was pared by 6 bases and J by 6 bases, with 10 bases of the junction left unmatched. The CDR3 reads CASRTGTSGVNEQFF. CDR3 nucleotide sequence: TGTGCCAGCAGAACCGGGACTAGTGGTGTCAATGAGCAGTTCTTC.